This T cell receptor beta chain originates from a study of cytomegalovirus exposure and HLA in healthy donors. Regarding the study as a whole: Data from an earlier analysis indicated that most TCR beta V segments were productive either about 90% or about 30% of the time.

PCR involved 60 Vbeta and 13 Jbeta primers. The table came from immunoSEQ multiplex PCR; TCRdb's copy has only in-frame clones and leaves some out. This table holds more than 110,000 clones, approximately 80% found once. This clone came up a few times. Its antigen is unknown. This receptor was obtained from a male donor in good health and CMV-seronegative. The sequencing input was PBMCs.

CDR3 nucleotides: TGTGCCAGCAGCTCCTCCCCCCGGGAAAATGAGCAGTTCTTC. Amino acid sequence: CASSSSPRENEQFF. This chain links TRBV2 with TRBJ2-1; D might be TRBD2 (5 bases). The germline CDR1 and CDR2 sequences are SNHLY and FYNNEI. The V end lost 6 bases, the J end lost 7 bases, and 16 bases lay between the germline ends. This CDR3 is built from 14 residues.